This is a list of T cell receptor beta chains from one sample in a study of T-cell memory formation after mild COVID-19. TCRdb passed the 5' RACE reads through MiXCR, listing each CDR3 protein once. The sample lists fewer than 700,000 distinct CDR3 sequences, about a sixth occurring once. The sample was PBMCs or a T cell subset sorted from them (not recorded which). These receptors were obtained from an adult woman who had mild COVID-19 (a few samples of this study predate the infection). Cell type and time point are not known. CDR3s include the opening cysteine and the closing phenylalanine or tryptophan. A D gene is named only where the DNA matches it firmly. Rows may omit the clone size; those that give it use once, few, many or a size class.

clone size: few
D gene: NA
V gene: TRBV23-1
J gene: TRBJ2-5
CDR3 DNA: TGCGCCAGCAGTCAATTGTCGGGACGGGGCGGGACCCAGTACTTC
CDR3 protein: CASSQLSGRGGTQYF

clone size: NA
D gene: NA
V gene: TRBV19
J gene: TRBJ1-1
CDR3 DNA: TGTGCCAGTAAGGTTTTCTTGCCTCAGAACACTGAAGCTTTCTTT
CDR3 protein: CASKVFLPQNTEAFF

clone size: many
D gene: TRBD2
V gene: TRBV12-3/TRBV12-4
J gene: TRBJ2-1
CDR3 DNA: TGTGCCAGCAGCCAACTAGCGGACACATTCTACAATGAGCAGTTCTTC
CDR3 protein: CASSQLADTFYNEQFF

clone size: few
D gene: NA
V gene: TRBV7-9
J gene: TRBJ2-7
CDR3 DNA: TGTGCCAGCAGCCCTCGGGTTTCCTACGAGCAGTACTTC
CDR3 protein: CASSPRVSYEQYF

clone size: NA
D gene: NA
V gene: TRBV9
J gene: TRBJ2-5
CDR3 DNA: TGTGCCAGCAGCGTAGTCGGAGGGTCGGAGACCCAGTACTTC
CDR3 protein: CASSVVGGSETQYF

clone size: NA
D gene: NA
V gene: TRBV27
J gene: TRBJ1-1
CDR3 DNA: TGTGCCAGCAGTTGGGGGGCGAGTAACACTGAAGCTTTCTTT
CDR3 protein: CASSWGASNTEAFF

clone size: NA
D gene: TRBD2
V gene: TRBV12-3/TRBV12-4
J gene: TRBJ2-3
CDR3 DNA: TGTGCCAGCAGTCCTCCCCGATCGACTAGCGGGAGAATAGATACGCAGTATTTT
CDR3 protein: CASSPPRSTSGRIDTQYF

clone size: few
D gene: NA
V gene: TRBV29-1
J gene: TRBJ2-3
CDR3 DNA: TGCAGCGTAGAAATCCCGGTGGAAGATACGCAGTATTTT
CDR3 protein: CSVEIPVEDTQYF

clone size: few
D gene: NA
V gene: TRBV29-1
J gene: TRBJ2-5
CDR3 DNA: TGCAGCGCTGGCCGGAGAGAGACCCAGTACTTC
CDR3 protein: CSAGRRETQYF

clone size: few
D gene: TRBD2
V gene: TRBV24-1
J gene: TRBJ2-7
CDR3 DNA: TGTGCCACCAGTGACTCGGGCCGCGGGGGGCCCACCTACGAGCAGTACTTC
CDR3 protein: CATSDSGRGGPTYEQYF

clone size: few
D gene: NA
V gene: TRBV15
J gene: TRBJ1-5
CDR3 DNA: TGTGCCACCAGCAGAGATGTGAGGGTTAATCAGCCCCAGCATTTT
CDR3 protein: CATSRDVRVNQPQHF

clone size: NA
D gene: NA
V gene: TRBV20-1
J gene: TRBJ2-7
CDR3 DNA: TGCAGTGCTAGAGATCGGAGAGGGATTTACGAGCAGTACTTC
CDR3 protein: CSARDRRGIYEQYF

clone size: few
D gene: NA
V gene: TRBV7-9
J gene: TRBJ2-2
CDR3 DNA: TGTGCCAGCAGCTCCGTAATGCGAGGGACGCGGGAACCGAACACCGGGGAGCTGTTTTTT
CDR3 protein: CASSSVMRGTREPNTGELFF

clone size: few
D gene: NA
V gene: TRBV12-3/TRBV12-4
J gene: TRBJ2-5
CDR3 DNA: TGTGCCAGCAGTTCGTCCTGGGGCCAAGAGACCCAGTACTTC
CDR3 protein: CASSSSWGQETQYF

clone size: NA
D gene: NA
V gene: TRBV5-1
J gene: TRBJ2-7
CDR3 DNA: TGCGCCAGCAGCTTGAGTTCGGTGAAGGGGTACGAGCAGTACTTC
CDR3 protein: CASSLSSVKGYEQYF

clone size: few
D gene: TRBD1
V gene: TRBV6-5
J gene: TRBJ2-1
CDR3 DNA: TGTGCCAGCAGTTCATACAGGGGGCGCGCCAGGAATGAGCAGTTCTTC
CDR3 protein: CASSSYRGRARNEQFF

clone size: NA
D gene: NA
V gene: TRBV19
J gene: TRBJ1-4
CDR3 DNA: TGTGCCAGTAGCACACTCTCTTTCGTTTATAATGAAAAACTGTTTTTT
CDR3 protein: CASSTLSFVYNEKLFF

clone size: few
D gene: NA
V gene: TRBV9
J gene: TRBJ1-3
CDR3 DNA: TGTGCCAGCAGCCCTTACGGAAACACCATATATTTT
CDR3 protein: CASSPYGNTIYF

clone size: few
D gene: NA
V gene: TRBV7-2
J gene: TRBJ1-5
CDR3 DNA: TGTGCCAGCAGCTTAGCGGTGACCGGTTATCAGCCCCAGCATTTT
CDR3 protein: CASSLAVTGYQPQHF

clone size: NA
D gene: NA
V gene: TRBV24-1
J gene: TRBJ2-7
CDR3 DNA: TGTGCCACCAGTGTATGGACCTACGAGCAGTACTTC
CDR3 protein: CATSVWTYEQYF

clone size: NA
D gene: NA
V gene: TRBV7-9
J gene: TRBJ2-2
CDR3 DNA: TGTGCCAGCAGCTTACAGACCGGGGAGCTGTTTTTT
CDR3 protein: CASSLQTGELFF

clone size: NA
D gene: NA
V gene: TRBV7-9
J gene: TRBJ2-1
CDR3 DNA: TGTGCCAGCAGCTTATCCTGGGGGAGCTCCTACAATGAGCAGTTCTTC
CDR3 protein: CASSLSWGSSYNEQFF

clone size: few
D gene: TRBD1
V gene: TRBV7-2
J gene: TRBJ1-4
CDR3 DNA: TGTGCCAGCAGCAGGTTCGGGACAGGCCGTAATGAAAAACTGTTTTTT
CDR3 protein: CASSRFGTGRNEKLFF

clone size: NA
D gene: NA
V gene: TRBV6-5
J gene: TRBJ2-7
CDR3 DNA: TGTGCCAGCCAGGACGGGTCCTACGAGCAGTACTTC
CDR3 protein: CASQDGSYEQYF

clone size: NA
D gene: NA
V gene: TRBV7-3
J gene: TRBJ2-2
CDR3 DNA: TGTGCCAGCAGCGCCTCAGGTGGGGTCACCGGGGAGCTGTTTTTT
CDR3 protein: CASSASGGVTGELFF

clone size: NA
D gene: NA
V gene: TRBV14
J gene: TRBJ2-7
CDR3 DNA: TGTGCCAGCAGCCACATCTCCTACGAGCAGTACTTC
CDR3 protein: CASSHISYEQYF

clone size: few
D gene: NA
V gene: TRBV7-2
J gene: TRBJ2-7
CDR3 DNA: TGTGCCAGCAGCTTAGTTGGGACCGTTCAATACTTC
CDR3 protein: CASSLVGTVQYF